Presented here are 23 T cell receptor beta chains from one specimen sequenced in a study of T cell clones after liver transplantation. Using immunoSEQ multiplex PCR, the repertoire was profiled, and TCRdb retains in-frame clones only, with some absent. This table holds 77,000 or so clones, about 80% found once. The sample in question was CD4+ T cells from blood, obtained 12 months after liver transplant. The receptors derive from a human patient who received a liver transplant. Some of the T cells may derive from the graft donor.

The chain joins TRBV5-1 to TRBJ2-5; no clear D. Between the trimmed V and J ends, which lost 0 bases and 5 bases, there was a span of 11 bases. This CDR3 region has 14 residues. Looked up from germline, CDR1 is SGHRS and CDR2 is YFSETQ. CDR3 protein: CASSLERNYETQYF. DNA for the CDR3: TGCGCCAGCAGCTTGGAACGGAATTACGAGACCCAGTACTTC.

This chain connects TRBV5-4 to TRBJ2-2; 13 nucleotides align to TRBD2. The junction had 3 bases not matched to a gene; V was cut back by 4 bases and J by 3 bases. The CDR3 sequence is 16 residues long. Germline V CDR1 and CDR2: SGHNT, YYREEE (reference sequence). The CDR3 loop reads CASSAGTSGDTGELFF. CDR3 DNA: TGTGCCAGCAGCGCCGGGACTAGCGGGGACACCGGGGAGCTGTTTTTT.

The table lists this clone with many counts. This sequence joins TRBV11-2 and TRBJ1-2; no reliable D call. Germline V gene lookup returns CDR1 SGHAT and CDR2 FQNNGV. This CDR3 comprises 12 residues. V was trimmed by 3 bases and J by 4 bases, leaving 6 bases between them. CDR3 DNA: TGTGCCAGCAGCTTTGAGGGCTATGGCTACACCTTC. Translated: CASSFEGYGYTF. The full variable domain, with the rest looked up from reference TRBV11-2 and TRBJ1-2, is EAGVAQSPRYKIIEKRQSVAFWCNPISGHATLYWYQQILGQGPKLLIQFQNNGVVDDSQLPKDRFSAERLKGVDSTLKIQPAKLEDSAVYLCASSFEGYGYTFGSGTRLTVV.

This sequence joins TRBV30 and TRBJ2-3, with D perhaps given as TRBD1 or TRBD2 (6 bases each). Trimming removed 1 base at V and 9 bases at J, with 17 bases between. The CDR3 has 14 residues. Germline CDR1 reads GTSNPN; CDR2 reads SVGIG (reference sequence). The CDR3 DNA is TGTGCCTGGAGTGGTCGGTTGAGGGGGAGGACGCAGTATTTT. It codes for CAWSGRLRGRTQYF.

The chain uses TRBV18 and TRBJ2-2, with 8 bases matching TRBD2. Germline V gene lookup returns CDR1 KGHSH and CDR2 LQKENI. The junction had 5 bases not matched to a gene; V was cut back by 0 bases and J by 5 bases. The length of the CDR3 is 16 residues. Written as DNA, the CDR3 is TGTGCCAGCTCACCACCGGGACTAGACTCAACCGGGGAGCTGTTTTTT. Encoded protein: CASSPPGLDSTGELFF.

V usage is TRBV28 and J usage is TRBJ2-7, with 8 positions matching TRBD1. The CDR3 loop spans 15 amino acids. Germline CDR1 is MDHEN and CDR2 is SYDVKM. V gave up 4 bases and J gave up 3 bases; unmatched junction bases: 8. The CDR3 region has the DNA TGTGCCAGCAGTTGGGTCGGACAGGGACTCTACGAGCAGTACTTC. Translating it yields CASSWVGQGLYEQYF.

The chain employs TRBV7-8 and TRBJ1-5; weak D call: TRBD1 (5 bases). The CDR3 length is 18 residues. V was trimmed by 8 bases and J by 2 bases, leaving 25 bases between them. Looked up from germline, CDR1 is SGHVS and CDR2 is FQNEAQ. The CDR3 is CASGRGTPWVVGNQPQHF. The CDR3 DNA reads TGTGCCAGCGGACGAGGGACCCCCTGGGTCGTCGGCAATCAGCCCCAGCATTTT.

The V gene is TRBV5-1, the J gene TRBJ2-7; the match to TRBD1 covers 9 bases. From germline, CDR1 is SGHRS and CDR2 YFSETQ. Unmatched junction bases numbered 9, after V lost 4 bases and J lost 1 base. The CDR3 loop spans 16 amino acids. Here the CDR3 DNA reads TGCGCCAGCAGCCGCGCCTCCGGGACAGGGTCCTACGAGCAGTACTTC. Protein sequence: CASSRASGTGSYEQYF.

J is TRBJ1-1 and V is TRBV7-2; TRBD1 agrees at 7 bases. The CDR3 contains 16 residues. Germline CDR1 and CDR2: SGHTA and FQGNSA. The junction had 5 bases not matched to a gene; V was cut back by 1 base and J by 0 bases. The CDR3 region is CASSLGRGRVNTEAFF. DNA of the CDR3: TGTGCCAGCAGCTTAGGTAGGGGGCGGGTGAACACTGAAGCTTTCTTT.

The chain has TRBV7-8 and TRBJ2-7; 9 positions match TRBD2. Germline V gene data show CDR1 as SGHVS and CDR2 as FQNEAQ. This CDR3 is built from 16 residues. Losses at the gene ends were 0 bases for V and 2 bases for J; bases not matched to a gene: 5. The CDR3: CASSLARSGGTYEQYF. The DNA of the CDR3 is TGTGCCAGCAGCTTAGCCCGTAGCGGGGGAACCTACGAGCAGTACTTC.

The chain has TRBV9 and TRBJ2-1, with D perhaps TRBD2 (5 bases). The CDR3 contains 14 residues. The germline gives CDR1 SGDLS, CDR2 YYNGEE. Trimming took 2 bases from V and 4 from J, leaving 10 bases between them. The CDR3 DNA follows: TGTGCCAGCAGCGTCCGGGAAGAATACAATGAGCAGTTCTTC. It codes for CASSVREEYNEQFF.

V gene TRBV27 combines with J gene TRBJ1-2; D possibly corresponds to TRBD1 (6 bases). Trimming removed 5 bases at V and 2 bases at J, with 18 bases between. Looked up from germline, CDR1 is MNHEY and CDR2 is SMNVEV (reference sequence). The length of the CDR3 is 16 residues. The CDR3 region is CASSPLVGAINYGYTF. CDR3 sequence (DNA): TGTGCCAGCAGTCCCCTGGTGGGGGCCATAAACTATGGCTACACCTTC.

This clone has more than one count but fewer than ten. The chain couples TRBV19 to TRBJ1-3, with D unclear. V was cut by 5 bases and J by 1 base, with 9 bases left in between. CDR1 is LNHDA, CDR2 SQIVND, per germline (reference sequence). The CDR3 runs to 14 residues. The CDR3: CASSFGMSGNTIYF. The CDR3 DNA reads as TGTGCCAGTAGTTTCGGGATGTCTGGAAACACCATATATTTT.

The chain employs TRBV27 and TRBJ2-2, with 9 bases fitting TRBD1. J was trimmed by 5 bases and V by 3 bases; bases with no gene match: 7. The CDR3 totals 16 residues. Germline CDR1 and CDR2: MNHEY and SMNVEV (reference sequence). This CDR3 is CASSFRQGVRTGELFF. In DNA form, the CDR3 reads TGTGCCAGCAGTTTCCGACAGGGGGTGAGGACCGGGGAGCTGTTTTTT.

The chain links TRBV4-3 to TRBJ2-6; D not resolved. Germline V lookup: CDR1 LGHNA, CDR2 YSLEER. Trimming cost V 4 bases and J 2 bases, with 9 bases left between them. The CDR3 runs 15 residues. The CDR3 here is CASSPWQAGANVLTF. As DNA, the CDR3 is TGCGCCAGCAGCCCCTGGCAAGCTGGGGCCAACGTCCTGACTTTC.

This clone was seen only once. This chain joins TRBV2 and TRBJ2-3, with TRBD2 matching over 7 bases. The CDR3 runs to 14 residues. V trimming: 4 bases; J trimming: 2 bases; junction bases outside the gene matches: 3. CDR1 is SNHLY and CDR2 is FYNNEI in the germline V gene. In DNA, the CDR3 is TGTGCCAGCAGTGCAGCGGGGTCCACAGATACGCAGTATTTT. Amino acid sequence: CASSAAGSTDTQYF.

This sequence joins TRBV7-2 and TRBJ2-3; no definite D call. V gave up 7 bases and J gave up 3 bases, with 11 bases separating them. Germline CDR1 and CDR2: SGHTA and FQGNSA. The CDR3 has 13 residues. The CDR3 loop reads CASTTRQTDTQYF. As DNA, the CDR3 is TGTGCCAGCACCACACGGCAGACAGATACGCAGTATTTT.

The chain carries TRBV9 and TRBJ2-4, with D tentatively TRBD2 (6 bases). The CDR3 totals 19 residues. Germline V gives CDR1 SGDLS, CDR2 YYNGEE. V was cut by 0 bases and J by 0 bases, with 19 bases left in between. CDR3 protein: CASSVDGGGAGLAKNIQYF. CDR3 in DNA: TGTGCCAGCAGCGTAGATGGGGGAGGCGCGGGGCTAGCCAAAAACATTCAGTACTTC. Full variable domain (outside the CDR3, taken from reference TRBV9 and TRBJ2-4): DSGVTQTPKHLITATGQRVTLRCSPRSGDLSVYWYQQSLDQGLQFLIQYYNGEERAKGNILERFSAQQFPDLHSELNLSSLELGDSALYFCASSVDGGGAGLAKNIQYFGAGTRLSVL.

The chain carries TRBV7-3 and TRBJ2-3, with D hard to call. V dropped 2 bases and J dropped 4 bases, with 13 bases sitting between them. CDR3 length equals 15 residues. Per the germline V gene, CDR1 is SGHTA and CDR2 is FQGTGA. This CDR3 reads CASSLEVSSSDTQYF. The CDR3 DNA sequence: TGTGCCAGCAGCTTAGAAGTCTCCTCCTCAGATACGCAGTATTTT.

The V and J genes are TRBV11-2 and TRBJ1-2; tentative D call: TRBD1 (5 bases). V was trimmed by 4 bases and J by 2 bases, leaving 17 bases between them. CDR3 length: 16 residues. Germline CDR1 SGHAT, CDR2 FQNNGV. For the CDR3, the DNA is TGTGCCAGCAGCTCCCCCCTCCGACAGCCCAACTATGGCTACACCTTC. This codes for CASSSPLRQPNYGYTF.

CDR3 protein: CASTLTGAGGNEQFF. The CDR3 DNA follows: TGTGCCAGCACGCTCACAGGGGCCGGGGGCAATGAGCAGTTCTTC. V usage is TRBV9 and J usage is TRBJ2-1; TRBD1 is a possible D gene (7 bases). Germline assignment: CDR1 SGDLS and CDR2 YYNGEE. The CDR3 runs 15 residues. V lost 6 bases and J 6 bases, leaving 19 bases between the germline ends.

This clone ranks as medium-sized. The chain links TRBV10-2 to TRBJ1-1, with D maybe TRBD1 (5 bases). V lost 5 bases, J lost 10 bases, and 11 bases lay in between. Germline V gene sequence: CDR1 WSHSY, CDR2 SAAADI. This CDR3 is 11 amino acids long. For the CDR3, the DNA is TGCGCCAGCAGTCGGGGGGAATCAGCTTTCTTT. The encoded protein is CASSRGESAFF.

The chain joins TRBV27 to TRBJ2-2; the D gene is possibly TRBD1 (5 bases). Per germline, CDR1 MNHEY and CDR2 SMNVEV (reference sequence). Trimming took off 7 bases at V and 3 bases at J, with 12 bases between the two ends. The CDR3 length is 14 residues. The CDR3 DNA sequence: TGTGCCAGCACCTCTGACAGATACACCGGGGAGCTGTTTTTT. Protein sequence: CASTSDRYTGELFF.